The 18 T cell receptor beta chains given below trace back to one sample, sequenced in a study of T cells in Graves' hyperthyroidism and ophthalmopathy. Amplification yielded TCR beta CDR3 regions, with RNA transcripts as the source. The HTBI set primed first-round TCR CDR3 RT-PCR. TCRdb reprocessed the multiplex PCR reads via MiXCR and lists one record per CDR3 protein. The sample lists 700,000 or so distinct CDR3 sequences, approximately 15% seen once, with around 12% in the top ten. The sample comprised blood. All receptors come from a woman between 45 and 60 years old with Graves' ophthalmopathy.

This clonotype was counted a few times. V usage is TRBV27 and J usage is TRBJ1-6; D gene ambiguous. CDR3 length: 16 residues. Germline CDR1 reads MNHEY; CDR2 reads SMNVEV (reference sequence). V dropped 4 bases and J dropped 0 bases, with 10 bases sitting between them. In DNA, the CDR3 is TGTGCCAGCAGTTCCTACTACGGCTCCTATAATTCACCCCTCCACTTT. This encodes CASSSYYGSYNSPLHF.

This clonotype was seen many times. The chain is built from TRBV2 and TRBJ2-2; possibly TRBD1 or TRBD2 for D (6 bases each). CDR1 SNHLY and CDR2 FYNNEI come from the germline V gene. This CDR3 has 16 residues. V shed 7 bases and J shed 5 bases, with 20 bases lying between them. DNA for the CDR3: TGTGCCAGCATTCGGGGGCGCCCATCTCTTACCGGGGAGCTGTTTTTT. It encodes CASIRGRPSLTGELFF.

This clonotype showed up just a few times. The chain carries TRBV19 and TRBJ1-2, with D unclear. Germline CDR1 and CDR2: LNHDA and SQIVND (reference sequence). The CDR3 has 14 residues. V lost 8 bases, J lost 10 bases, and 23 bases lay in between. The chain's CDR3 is CASSRTFALSLYTF. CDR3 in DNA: TGTGCCAGTTCCCGGACTTTCGCTCTCTCTCTCTACACCTTC.

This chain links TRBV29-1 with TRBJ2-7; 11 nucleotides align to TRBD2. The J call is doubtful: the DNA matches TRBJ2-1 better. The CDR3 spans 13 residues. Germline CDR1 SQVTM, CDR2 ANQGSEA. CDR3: CSARLAGYYEQFF. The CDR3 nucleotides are TGCAGCGCTAGACTAGCGGGGTACTACGAGCAGTTCTTC.

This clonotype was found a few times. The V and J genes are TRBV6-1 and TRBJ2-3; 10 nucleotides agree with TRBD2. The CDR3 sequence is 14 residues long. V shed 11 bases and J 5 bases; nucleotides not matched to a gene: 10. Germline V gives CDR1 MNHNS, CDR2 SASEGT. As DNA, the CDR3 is TGTGCCCTCCGAGCGGGAGGGCCGCGAGATACGCAGTATTTT. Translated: CALRAGGPRDTQYF.

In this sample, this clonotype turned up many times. CDR3 amino acids: CSLYLPASGYNEQFF. CDR3 nucleotide sequence: TGCAGCCTTTACCTCCCGGCTAGCGGCTACAATGAGCAGTTCTTC. The chain uses TRBV29-1 and TRBJ2-1; 7 bases map to TRBD2. There are 15 residues in the CDR3. Germline lookup yields CDR1 SQVTM and CDR2 ANQGSEA. Losses at the gene ends were 8 bases for V and 3 bases for J; bases not matched to a gene: 13.

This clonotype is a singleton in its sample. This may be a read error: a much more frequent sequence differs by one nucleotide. This CDR3 is CAGSPPGQNTGELFF. CDR3 DNA sequence: TGTGCCGGCTCACCACCGGGGCAGAACACCGGGGAGCTGTTTTTT. The chain combines TRBV18 with TRBJ2-2; D tentatively fits TRBD1 or TRBD2 (5 bases each). The CDR3 is made up of 15 amino acids. Germline V CDR1 and CDR2: KGHSH, LQKENI.

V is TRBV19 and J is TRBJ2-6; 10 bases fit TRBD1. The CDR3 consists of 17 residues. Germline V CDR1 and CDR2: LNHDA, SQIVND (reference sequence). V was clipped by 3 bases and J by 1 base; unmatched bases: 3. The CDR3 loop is CASSMSGQGSGANVLTF. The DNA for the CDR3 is TGTGCCAGTAGTATGTCGGGACAGGGGTCTGGGGCCAACGTCCTGACTTTC.

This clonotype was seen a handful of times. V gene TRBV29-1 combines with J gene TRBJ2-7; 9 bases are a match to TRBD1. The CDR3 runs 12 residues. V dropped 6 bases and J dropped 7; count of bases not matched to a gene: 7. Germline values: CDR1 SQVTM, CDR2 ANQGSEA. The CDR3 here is CSVGQGSREQYF. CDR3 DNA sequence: TGCAGCGTGGGACAGGGTTCGAGAGAGCAGTACTTC.

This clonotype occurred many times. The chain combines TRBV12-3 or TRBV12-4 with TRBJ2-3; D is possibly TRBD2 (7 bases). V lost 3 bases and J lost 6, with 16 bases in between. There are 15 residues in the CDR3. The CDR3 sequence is CASSFGEGGRDTQYF. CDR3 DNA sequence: TGTGCCAGCAGTTTCGGGGAGGGGGGCCGCGATACGCAGTATTTT.

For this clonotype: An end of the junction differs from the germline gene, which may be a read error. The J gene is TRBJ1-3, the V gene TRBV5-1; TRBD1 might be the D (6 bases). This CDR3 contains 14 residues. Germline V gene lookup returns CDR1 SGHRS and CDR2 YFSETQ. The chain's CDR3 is CASSRDNSRNTIYF. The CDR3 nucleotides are TGCGCCAGCAGCCGGGACAACTCTAGAAACACCATATATTTT. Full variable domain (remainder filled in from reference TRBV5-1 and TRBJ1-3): KAGVTQTPRYLIKTRGQQVTLSCSPISGHRSVSWYQQTPGQGLQFLFEYFSETQRNKGNFPGRFSGRQFSNSRSEMNVSTLELGDSALYLCASSRDNSRNTIYFGEGSWLTVV.

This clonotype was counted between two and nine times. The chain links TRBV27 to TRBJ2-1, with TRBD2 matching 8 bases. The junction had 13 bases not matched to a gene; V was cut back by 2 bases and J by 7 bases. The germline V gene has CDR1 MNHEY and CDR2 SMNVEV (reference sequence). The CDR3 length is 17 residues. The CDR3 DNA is TGTGCCAGCAGTTTAGCCCGGGGGGGGAGGCCGCGGAATGAGCAGTTCTTC. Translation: CASSLARGGRPRNEQFF.

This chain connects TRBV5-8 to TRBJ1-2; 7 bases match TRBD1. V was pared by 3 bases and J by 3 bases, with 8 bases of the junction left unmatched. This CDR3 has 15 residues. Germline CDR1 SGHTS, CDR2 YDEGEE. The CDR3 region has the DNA TGTGCCAGCAGCTCCGCCATCCAGGGGGACTATGGCTACACCTTC. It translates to CASSSAIQGDYGYTF. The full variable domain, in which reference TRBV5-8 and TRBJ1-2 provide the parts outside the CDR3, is EAGVTQSPTHLIKTRGQQATLRCSPISGHTSVYWYQQALGLGLQFLLWYDEGEERNRGNFPPRFSGRQFPNYSSELNVNALELEDSALYLCASSSAIQGDYGYTFGSGTRLTVV.

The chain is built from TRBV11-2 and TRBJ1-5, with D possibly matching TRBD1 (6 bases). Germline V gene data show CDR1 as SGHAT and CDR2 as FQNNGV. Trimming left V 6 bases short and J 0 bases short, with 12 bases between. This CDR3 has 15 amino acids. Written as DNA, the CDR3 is TGTGCCAGCAGTGATGGAGGGGGTAGCAATCAGCCCCAGCATTTT. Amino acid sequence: CASSDGGGSNQPQHF.

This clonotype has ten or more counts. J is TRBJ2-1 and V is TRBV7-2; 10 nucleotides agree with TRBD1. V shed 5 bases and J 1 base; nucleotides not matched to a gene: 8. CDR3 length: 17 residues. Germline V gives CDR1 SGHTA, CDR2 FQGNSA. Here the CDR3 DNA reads TGTGCCAGCAGCCCGGGACAGGGGTTAATGTCCTACAATGAGCAGTTCTTC. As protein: CASSPGQGLMSYNEQFF.

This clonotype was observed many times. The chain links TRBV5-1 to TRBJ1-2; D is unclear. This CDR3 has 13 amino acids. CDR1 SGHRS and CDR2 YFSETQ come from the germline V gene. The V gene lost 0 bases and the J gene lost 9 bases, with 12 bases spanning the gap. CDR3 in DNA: TGCGCCAGCAGCTTGGAGCGTACCTCCAGCTACACCTTC. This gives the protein CASSLERTSSYTF.

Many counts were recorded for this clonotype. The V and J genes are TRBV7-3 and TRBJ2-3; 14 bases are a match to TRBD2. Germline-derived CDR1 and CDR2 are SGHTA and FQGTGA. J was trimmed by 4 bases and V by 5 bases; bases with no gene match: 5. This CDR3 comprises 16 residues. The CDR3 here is CASSQTSGRVADTQYF. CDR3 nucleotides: TGTGCCAGCAGCCAGACTAGCGGGAGGGTGGCAGATACGCAGTATTTT. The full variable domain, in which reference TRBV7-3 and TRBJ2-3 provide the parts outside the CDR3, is GAGVSQTPSNKVTEKGKYVELRCDPISGHTALYWYRQSLGQGPEFLIYFQGTGAADDSGLPNDRFFAVRPEGSVSTLKIQRTERGDSAVYLCASSQTSGRVADTQYFGPGTRLTVL.

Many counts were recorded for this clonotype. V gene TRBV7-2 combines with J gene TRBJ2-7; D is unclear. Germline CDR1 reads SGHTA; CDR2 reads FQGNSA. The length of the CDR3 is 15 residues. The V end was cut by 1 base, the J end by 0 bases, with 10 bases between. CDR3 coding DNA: TGTGCCAGCAGCTTAGGTCAGTCAAGCTCCTACGAGCAGTACTTC. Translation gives CASSLGQSSSYEQYF.